This note documents a single TCR beta chain sequence. The target antigen is unknown. UMI labels and 5' RACE were used to prepare the TRB cDNA libraries. Reprocessing the 5' RACE reads, TCRdb reports a single entry for every CDR3 protein and omits DNA. The listing records some 150,000 distinct CDR3 sequences. This sample was taken from a study of CXCR3-negative and CXCR3-positive naive CD8 T cells. The CDR3 contains 15 residues. CDR1 is SGHRS, CDR2 YFSETQ, per germline. Notes on the study in general: Hydrophobicity was higher for TRB CDR3s found in CXCR3-positive naive cells than in CXCR3-negative naive cells.

At 300,000 to 350,000 cells each, triplicate sorts were carried out for each CD8+ T cell subset. The chain has TRBV5-1 and TRBJ1-1; TCRdb names TRBD1, which stays unverified in the absence of DNA. Sequenced input: naive CXCR3+ CD8+ T cells from blood. Subset defined: CD45RO-CCR7+CD27+CD95- naive CD8+ T cells expressing CXCR3 (TNR3+). The clonotype comes from a human donor in good health. Some clones in this sample may be carry-over from other donors' samples. CDR3 protein: CASSRDRATNTEAFF.